This T cell receptor (beta chain) was captured in a study of T cell responses to AZD1222 COVID-19 vaccine. Study-level information: The analysis combined second doses at about 4 or about 12 weeks. Study-wide findings and caveats: At study baseline, merely six AZD1222 recipients were seropositive. As reported, nearly half of all spike-specific TCRs target variant regions that are unmutated. White British people made up most donors, females outnumbered males, and clonal diversity was possibly underestimated.

Comments on this clone: Antigen unknown.

Libraries were prepared by immunoSEQ multiplex PCR; TCRdb keeps only in-frame clonotypes and omits some of them. The sample records 120,000 or so clones, approximately 90% being singletons. With 1 base removed from V and 3 bases from J, the gap between germline ends came to 11 bases. Looked up from germline, CDR1 is SGHRS and CDR2 is YFSETQ. This CDR3 contains 15 residues. Sample: peripheral blood, taken on day 0 of AZD1222 vaccination. The V and J genes are TRBV5-1 and TRBJ2-1; D is possibly TRBD1 or TRBD2 (5 bases each). This clonotype was obtained from an adult in good health. In DNA form, the CDR3 reads TGCGCCAGCAGCTTGAGTCGGGGCCTCTACAATGAGCAGTTCTTC. Translated, it gives CASSLSRGLYNEQFF. The full variable domain, with the rest looked up from reference TRBV5-1 and TRBJ2-1, is KAGVTQTPRYLIKTRGQQVTLSCSPISGHRSVSWYQQTPGQGLQFLFEYFSETQRNKGNFPGRFSGRQFSNSRSEMNVSTLELGDSALYLCASSLSRGLYNEQFFGPGTRLTVL.